This TCR beta chain emerged from a study of T-cell reconstitution after alpha-beta-depleted transplantation in children. General study results and limits: At one year after transplant, newly produced T cells mostly accounted for T-cell counts and diversity. Reported findings indicate that, about two months after transplant, alpha-beta T cells came from several hundred expanded clones, which were derived from non-depleted graft cells.

CDR3 length: 13 amino acids. The ends lost 7 bases at V and 6 bases at J; junction bases unmatched: 8. TCRbeta library preparation incorporated unique molecular identifiers. One entry per CDR3 protein results from TCRdb running MiXCR on the PCR reads. Of about 250,000 distinct CDR3 sequences listed, under 30% are singletons. There are many counts of this clonotype. Its antigen remains unidentified. The V call is TRBV12-3 or TRBV12-4, the J call TRBJ1-1, with 7 nucleotides matching TRBD1. The clonotype originates from a female patient aged 2-10 years who had a stem cell transplant for congenital amegakaryocytic thrombocytopenia, so the T cells may come from the graft donor. The starting material was PBMCs, mostly from graft donor cells, obtained 360 days after TCRalphabeta/CD19-depleted stem cell transplant. The chain's CDR3 is CASKARTGPEAFF. The CDR3, as DNA: TGTGCCAGCAAAGCACGGACAGGACCTGAAGCTTTCTTT.